The 16 T cell receptor beta chains below all came from one sample that was sequenced in a study of blood T cell repertoires in COVID-19. Data came from immunoSEQ multiplex PCR; TCRdb stores just in-frame clones and leaves some out. This sample has 300,000 or so clones, with about 90% found just once. Sequencing was carried out using peripheral blood. Source of these receptors: a woman in her fifties or sixties who had recovered from COVID-19.

The chain is built from TRBV5-1 and TRBJ2-3; 9 nucleotides line up with TRBD2. CDR3 length: 16 residues. V shed 1 base, J shed 0 bases, and the junction held 3 bases outside the gene matches. Germline CDR1 SGHRS, CDR2 YFSETQ. DNA of the CDR3: TGCGCCAGCAGCTTGCGACTAGCGGCTAGCACAGATACGCAGTATTTT. Translated: CASSLRLAASTDTQYF.

The gene calls are TRBV7-2 and TRBJ2-1; 11 bases line up with TRBD2. CDR1 and CDR2 (germline): SGHTA, FQGNSA. The CDR3 consists of 15 residues. J was trimmed by 7 bases and V by 4 bases; bases with no gene match: 6. The CDR3 reads CASSSTSGSRNEQFF. CDR3 nucleotide sequence: TGTGCCAGCAGCTCCACTAGCGGGAGTAGGAATGAGCAGTTCTTC. Full variable domain (remainder filled in from reference TRBV7-2 and TRBJ2-1): GAGVSQSPSNKVTEKGKDVELRCDPISGHTALYWYRQSLGQGLEFLIYFQGNSAPDKSGLPSDRFSAERTGGSVSTLTIQRTQQEDSAVYLCASSSTSGSRNEQFFGPGTRLTVL.

The chain joins TRBV19 to TRBJ2-5; D not certain. The CDR3 runs to 14 residues. V lost 2 bases and J lost 0, with 7 bases in between. CDR1 is LNHDA and CDR2 is SQIVND in the germline V gene (reference sequence). This chain's CDR3 is CASSISQDQETQYF. CDR3 nucleotide sequence: TGTGCCAGTAGTATATCCCAGGACCAAGAGACCCAGTACTTC. Together with reference TRBV19 and TRBJ2-5, the CDR3 gives the full variable domain: DGGITQSPKYLFRKEGQNVTLSCEQNLNHDAMYWYRQDPGQGLRLIYYSQIVNDFQKGDIAEGYSVSREKKESFPLTVTSAQKNPTAFYLCASSISQDQETQYFGPGTRLLVL.

The chain has TRBV3-1 (or the pseudogene TRBV3-2) and TRBJ2-7; D remains unclear. This CDR3 comprises 14 residues. Trimming removed 0 bases from V and 9 bases from J, with 15 bases in between. CDR1 is LGHDT, CDR2 YNNKEL, per germline (reference sequence). CDR3 DNA sequence: TGTGCCAGCAGCCAAGACAGGTGGAAAGTCTTGCAGTACTTC. Its protein product is CASSQDRWKVLQYF.

CDR3 DNA sequence: TGTGCCAGCAGCCAATTCCCGGGGGTGGACGAGCAGTACTTC. Translating it yields CASSQFPGVDEQYF. The V and J genes are TRBV14 and TRBJ2-7; the D gene is possibly TRBD2 (6 bases). Germline CDR1 reads SGHDN; CDR2 reads FVKESK. This CDR3 region has 14 residues. V lost 2 bases to trimming and J lost 5 bases, with 13 bases between them.

The rearrangement joins TRBV7-2 to TRBJ2-1, with TRBD2 matching 12 bases. This CDR3 is built from 16 residues. Per the germline V gene, CDR1 is SGHTA and CDR2 is FQGNSA. V dropped 5 bases and J dropped 5; count of bases not matched to a gene: 7. CDR3 protein: CASSARLAGVNNEQFF. CDR3 sequence (DNA): TGTGCCAGCAGCGCCAGACTAGCGGGAGTTAACAATGAGCAGTTCTTC.

This clone was seen only once. The chain joins TRBV5-6 to TRBJ2-3; 13 bases are a match to TRBD2. CDR1 is SGHDT and CDR2 is YYEEEE in the germline V gene. V was pared by 4 bases and J by 2 bases, with 4 bases of the junction left unmatched. The length of the CDR3 is 16 residues. CDR3 bases: TGTGCCAGCAGCCGGACTAGCGGGAGCTCCACAGATACGCAGTATTTT. This encodes CASSRTSGSSTDTQYF.

This rearrangement joins TRBV5-4 to TRBJ2-3, with 7 bases matching TRBD1. V was pared by 4 bases and J by 6 bases, with 14 bases of the junction left unmatched. Germline CDR1 and CDR2: SGHNT and YYREEE (reference sequence). This CDR3 is built from 16 residues. The CDR3 nucleotides read TGTGCCAGCAGCAGTAAACAGGGGTCGATATCGGATACGCAGTATTTT. Translated: CASSSKQGSISDTQYF. The full variable domain, completed using reference TRBV5-4 and TRBJ2-3, is ETGVTQSPTHLIKTRGQQVTLRCSSQSGHNTVSWYQQALGQGPQFIFQYYREEENGRGNFPPRFSGLQFPNYSSELNVNALELDDSALYLCASSSKQGSISDTQYFGPGTRLTVL.

The rearrangement uses TRBV18 and TRBJ2-7, with D perhaps TRBD1 (6 bases). Germline V gives CDR1 KGHSH, CDR2 LQKENI. The CDR3 extends over 16 amino acids. The ends were cut back, 0 bases at V and 2 bases at J, with 14 bases in the middle. CDR3: CASSPPGRGTAYEQYF. In DNA, the CDR3 is TGTGCCAGCTCACCACCGGGCAGGGGAACGGCCTACGAGCAGTACTTC.

V gene TRBV27 combines with J gene TRBJ2-1, with 8 bases lining up with TRBD2. Unmatched junction bases numbered 5, after V lost 1 base and J lost 0 bases. Germline-derived CDR1 and CDR2 are MNHEY and SMNVEV (reference sequence). The CDR3 contains 17 residues. For the CDR3, the DNA is TGTGCCAGCAGTTTATTCGGCGGGAGGAGCTCCTACAATGAGCAGTTCTTC. This encodes CASSLFGGRSSYNEQFF.

V is TRBV24-1 and J is TRBJ1-1; tentatively, D is TRBD1 (5 bases). Germline values: CDR1 KGHDR, CDR2 SFDVKD. V was shortened by 10 bases and J by 3 bases, with 14 bases between the two germline ends. This CDR3 is built from 13 residues. This CDR3 is CATAGRKDTEAFF. The CDR3 DNA follows: TGTGCCACTGCGGGACGGAAAGACACTGAAGCTTTCTTT.

Comments on this clone: Other DNA sequences within the sample encode an identical CDR3. This chain joins TRBV9 and TRBJ1-3; D is possibly TRBD1 (6 bases). Germline CDR1 reads SGDLS; CDR2 reads YYNGEE. CDR3 length: 15 residues. With 0 bases removed from V and 0 bases from J, the gap between germline ends came to 7 bases. The CDR3 DNA reads as TGTGCCAGCAGCGTAGGAGGGGGCTCTGGAAACACCATATATTTT. Encoded protein: CASSVGGGSGNTIYF.

The chain employs TRBV21-1 and TRBJ1-2; the table's D call of TRBD1 was not tested on the DNA. TRBV21-1 is a listed pseudogene. This CDR3 contains 15 residues. Written as DNA, the CDR3 is TGTGCCAGCAACCGAAGACAGGGGGGAAACTATGGCTACACCTTC. This codes for CASNRRQGGNYGYTF.

The V call is TRBV30, the J call TRBJ1-1, with 7 bases that match TRBD1. CDR1 and CDR2 from the germline V gene are GTSNPN and SVGIG (reference sequence). The CDR3 spans 14 residues. V lost 2 bases and J lost 4; bases outside the gene matches: 7. The CDR3 spells CAWSPDRVGTEAFF. CDR3 coding DNA: TGTGCCTGGAGTCCCGACAGGGTAGGCACTGAAGCTTTCTTT.

The chain couples TRBV11-2 to TRBJ2-3; 9 nucleotides match TRBD2. Germline CDR1 reads SGHAT; CDR2 reads FQNNGV. The CDR3 is 15 residues long. Germline trimming cut 2 bases from V and 1 base from J; bases unmatched to any gene: 1. In nucleotides, the CDR3 is TGTGCCAGCAGCTTACAGCGGGGGGGCACAGATACGCAGTATTTT. Translation: CASSLQRGGTDTQYF.

This chain links TRBV28 with TRBJ1-2, with D possibly matching TRBD1 (5 bases). V dropped 5 bases and J dropped 8 bases, with 18 bases sitting between them. The germline gives CDR1 MDHEN, CDR2 SYDVKM. This CDR3 contains 14 residues. In DNA form, the CDR3 reads TGTGCCAGCAGTAGGCCGGGACTATACGTGGGCTACACCTTC. It translates to CASSRPGLYVGYTF.